The 18 T cell receptor beta chains below come from one sample, sequenced in a study of blood T cell repertoires in COVID-19. Generated by immunoSEQ multiplex PCR, the TCRdb table keeps only in-frame clones and is missing some. The sample includes roughly 79,000 clones, roughly 82% of them seen just once. The sample comprised peripheral blood. These receptors were taken from a human donor in a cohort sampled during active COVID-19.

The V call is TRBV5-5, the J call TRBJ1-1, with 7 nucleotides matching TRBD1. CDR3 size: 14 residues. J was trimmed by 1 base and V by 4 bases; bases with no gene match: 4. Germline lookup yields CDR1 SGHKS and CDR2 YYEKEE (reference sequence). DNA of the CDR3: TGTGCCAGCAGCCGCGACAGGGCGAACACTGAAGCTTTCTTT. Residues: CASSRDRANTEAFF.

This clone was recorded only once. The chain is built from TRBV5-1 and TRBJ2-5; 8 bases are a match to TRBD2. Trimming at V came to 4 bases and at J to 5 bases, leaving 7 bases not matched to a gene. The CDR3 runs 14 residues. Germline V CDR1 and CDR2: SGHRS, YFSETQ. CDR3 in DNA: TGCGCCAGCAGCCCCGAGCGGGGGCGCGAGACCCAGTACTTC. Encoded protein: CASSPERGRETQYF.

This clone showed up just once. This chain uses TRBV11-2 with TRBJ1-1; 8 bases are shared with TRBD1. The V and J ends lost 5 bases and 4 bases, in that order; junction bases with no gene match: 3. This CDR3 contains 13 residues. The germline CDR1 and CDR2 sequences are SGHAT and FQNNGV. The CDR3 nucleotides are TGTGCCAGCAGCCCCGGGACAGGCACTGAAGCTTTCTTT. Residues: CASSPGTGTEAFF.

The gene calls are TRBV7-9 and TRBJ2-7; 8 bases align to TRBD2. Looked up from germline, CDR1 is SEHNR and CDR2 is FQNEAQ (reference sequence). CDR3 size: 14 residues. J was trimmed by 6 bases and V by 5 bases; bases with no gene match: 9. The CDR3 reads CASSPGGSLLEQYF. The CDR3 bases are TGTGCCAGCAGCCCGGGAGGGAGCCTTCTCGAGCAGTACTTC.

The chain has TRBV19 and TRBJ2-6; 15 positions agree with TRBD2. The CDR3 runs to 20 residues. CDR1 is LNHDA and CDR2 is SQIVND in the germline V gene (reference sequence). V lost 6 bases and J lost 1; bases outside the gene matches: 10. This CDR3 reads CASRRTSGGASFSGANVLTF. The CDR3, as DNA: TGTGCCAGTAGAAGGACTAGCGGGGGGGCCTCATTTTCTGGGGCCAACGTCCTGACTTTC.

J is TRBJ1-2 and V is TRBV7-2, with 8 bases that match TRBD1. The V gene end was trimmed by 5 bases and the J gene end by 7 bases; junction bases not matched to a gene: 9. Germline CDR1 SGHTA, CDR2 FQGNSA. The CDR3 contains 14 residues. CDR3 in amino acids: CASSPLPGGGGYTF. The CDR3 DNA reads as TGTGCCAGCAGCCCACTCCCAGGGGGCGGTGGCTACACCTTC.

The chain recombines TRBV6-8 with TRBJ2-1; 12 bases match TRBD2. Looked up from germline, CDR1 is MNHGY and CDR2 is SAAAGT. Unmatched junction bases numbered 2, after V lost 4 bases and J lost 4 bases. The CDR3 spans 15 residues. DNA of the CDR3: TGTGCCAGCAGTTCTAGCGGGGGGGCTTACAATGAGCAGTTCTTC. Translated, it gives CASSSSGGAYNEQFF.

The chain uses TRBV15 and TRBJ1-4; D not certain. CDR1 and CDR2 from the germline V gene are LNHNV and YYDKDF (reference sequence). The CDR3 length is 15 residues. Trimming stripped 4 bases from V and 0 bases from J, with 9 bases between. CDR3 residues: CATSTSYATNEKLFF. The CDR3 DNA reads as TGTGCCACCAGCACGTCGTATGCAACTAATGAAAAACTGTTTTTT.

The CDR3 loop is CASSQRLAGGSDTQYF. The CDR3 nucleotides read TGTGCCAGCAGCCAACGACTAGCGGGGGGGTCAGATACGCAGTATTTT. The rearrangement uses TRBV14 and TRBJ2-3; 14 bases are shared with TRBD2. Germline-derived CDR1 and CDR2 are SGHDN and FVKESK. Germline trimming cut 2 bases from V and 4 bases from J; bases unmatched to any gene: 2. This CDR3 region has 16 residues.

The gene calls are TRBV3-1 (or the pseudogene TRBV3-2) and TRBJ2-1; 8 bases agree with TRBD2. Looked up from germline, CDR1 is LGHDT and CDR2 is YNNKEL (reference sequence). This CDR3 contains 15 residues. The V segment lost 3 bases and the J segment 10 bases; nucleotides outside the gene matches: 11. CDR3 amino acids: CASSHPPGGAGEQFF. CDR3 nucleotides: TGTGCCAGCAGCCATCCCCCCGGGGGGGCAGGGGAGCAGTTCTTC.

The gene calls are TRBV24-1 and TRBJ1-1; 7 positions match TRBD1. The germline V gene has CDR1 KGHDR and CDR2 SFDVKD. With V trimmed by 5 bases and J by 11 bases, 16 bases remained unmatched. The CDR3 has 15 amino acids. The chain's CDR3 is CATSVIQGSSRGAFF. DNA for the CDR3: TGTGCCACCAGTGTAATACAGGGATCCTCCAGGGGGGCTTTCTTT.

The genes are TRBV11-2 and TRBJ1-1; D is ambiguous. V was trimmed by 0 bases and J by 4 bases, leaving 9 bases between them. The CDR3 length is 14 residues. Germline values: CDR1 SGHAT, CDR2 FQNNGV. CDR3 amino acids: CASSLDTSGTEAFF. The CDR3 DNA is TGTGCCAGCAGCTTAGACACCTCGGGCACTGAAGCTTTCTTT.

The chain is built from TRBV7-8 and TRBJ1-6, with 7 bases fitting TRBD1. Germline loops: CDR1 SGHVS, CDR2 FQNEAQ. The CDR3 contains 17 residues. V was clipped by 3 bases and J by 6 bases; unmatched bases: 11. CDR3 coding DNA: TGTGCCAGCAGCTTTGCGAACAGGGGTGGGGGTAATTCACCCCTCCACTTT. Its protein product is CASSFANRGGGNSPLHF.

V gene TRBV11-3 combines with J gene TRBJ1-6; the match to TRBD1 covers 8 bases. The CDR3 covers 13 residues. V shed 5 bases, J shed 11 bases, and the junction held 5 bases outside the gene matches. CDR1 is SGHNT, CDR2 YENEEA, per germline. The CDR3, as DNA: TGTGCCAGCAGCGCCGACAGGGGTACACCCCTCCACTTT. Amino acids: CASSADRGTPLHF.

The chain couples TRBV18 to TRBJ1-3; D uncertain. CDR3 length: 15 amino acids. Germline lookup yields CDR1 KGHSH and CDR2 LQKENI. Trimming removed 2 bases at V and 0 bases at J, with 8 bases between. CDR3 sequence: CASSPAPDSGNTIYF. CDR3 DNA sequence: TGTGCCAGCTCACCAGCCCCAGACTCTGGAAACACCATATATTTT.

This clone has just a few counts. The V gene is TRBV3-1 (or the pseudogene TRBV3-2), the J gene TRBJ1-5; D gene ambiguous. The V end lost 0 bases, the J end lost 5 bases, and 5 bases lay between the germline ends. The CDR3 sequence is 13 residues long. Per the germline V gene, CDR1 is LGHDT and CDR2 is YNNKEL (reference sequence). The CDR3 DNA reads as TGTGCCAGCAGCCAAGATCTCTATCAGCCCCAGCATTTT. This sequence encodes CASSQDLYQPQHF.

The rearrangement links TRBV5-1 to TRBJ2-7, with 8 bases lining up with TRBD2. Germline V lookup: CDR1 SGHRS, CDR2 YFSETQ. The CDR3 has 17 amino acids. J gave up 2 bases and V 3 bases, and 13 bases lay outside the gene matches. CDR3 nucleotide sequence: TGCGCCAGCAGCTCTGAAGGGGGGCTAGCGGGTGCCTACGAGCAGTACTTC. Translating gives CASSSEGGLAGAYEQYF. The whole variable domain, remainder taken from reference TRBV5-1 and TRBJ2-7, is KAGVTQTPRYLIKTRGQQVTLSCSPISGHRSVSWYQQTPGQGLQFLFEYFSETQRNKGNFPGRFSGRQFSNSRSEMNVSTLELGDSALYLCASSSEGGLAGAYEQYFGPGTRLTVT.

The CDR3: CASSLAGGGLSTDTQYF. The CDR3 DNA reads TGTGCCAGCAGCTTAGCTGGCGGGGGCCTAAGCACAGATACGCAGTATTTT. The chain employs TRBV7-6 and TRBJ2-3, with TRBD2 as a possible D gene (7 bases). The CDR3 covers 17 residues. CDR1 is SGHVS, CDR2 FNYEAQ, per germline. Trimming shortened V by 0 bases and J by 0 bases, and 13 bases separated the two germline ends.